Listed below are T cell receptor beta chains from one sample, sequenced in a study of T-cell reconstitution after alpha-beta-depleted transplantation in children. MiXCR, applied by TCRdb to the PCR reads, yields one record per CDR3 protein. The table includes about 980,000 distinct CDR3 sequences, roughly 29% detected once. The sample here was PBMCs, mostly from graft donor cells, taken 360 days after TCRalphabeta/CD19-depleted stem cell transplant. These receptors all come from a boy in the first two years of life who had a stem cell transplant for SCID, so the T cells may come from the graft donor. CDR3s include the opening cysteine and the closing phenylalanine or tryptophan. Each record gives: V gene, CDR3 length, clone size, J gene, D gene, CDR3 DNA, CDR3 protein. The D gene is left open where the match is weak. Only part of the rows carry a size: once, few, many, or a class if the clone is expanded.

TRBV3-1	15	few	TRBJ2-7	TRBD1	TGTGCCAGCAGCCACTCCGGGACAGTCTCCTACGAGCAGTACTTC	CASSHSGTVSYEQYF
TRBV29-1	12	few	TRBJ2-3	.	TGCAGCGTTGAGGGGCGGACAGATACGCAGTATTTT	CSVEGRTDTQYF
TRBV6-5	16	.	TRBJ2-7	.	TGTGCCAGCAGTTACTCGGCGGAGGTGCCGGACTACGAGCAGTACTTC	CASSYSAEVPDYEQYF
TRBV12-3/TRBV12-4	15	.	TRBJ1-1	TRBD1	TGTGCCAGCAGTTTTGTGCAGGGGGCTCAGTCTCCAGCTTTCTTT	CASSFVQGAQSPAFF
TRBV2	15	.	TRBJ2-1	.	TGTGCCAGCAACCTACAGGGACAAATCGGCAATGAGCAGTTCTTC	CASNLQGQIGNEQFF
TRBV3-1	16	.	TRBJ2-7	.	TGTGCCAGCAGCCATTGGGCCCCGACCACCCCCTACGAGCAGTACTTC	CASSHWAPTTPYEQYF
TRBV12-3/TRBV12-4	17	.	TRBJ1-3	TRBD1	TGTGCCAGCAGGGAAGGGACAGGTTACTTCTCCGGAAACACCATATATTTT	CASREGTGYFSGNTIYF
TRBV3-1	19	.	TRBJ2-6	.	TGTGCCAGCAGCCTCACCCACAAGGGGAGGTCTCTGGGGGCCAACGTCCTGACTTTC	CASSLTHKGRSLGANVLTF
TRBV6-1	13	.	TRBJ2-2	.	TGTGCCAGCAGGGAAAGGAACACCGGGGAGCTGTTTTTT	CASRERNTGELFF
TRBV4-3	14	.	TRBJ2-5	.	TGCGCCAGCAGCCAAGACCCCGTGGGTGAGACCCAGTACTTC	CASSQDPVGETQYF
TRBV12-3/TRBV12-4	14	few	TRBJ2-7	TRBD1	TGTGCCAGCAACCGCCGAGGACAGGGCTACGAGCAGTACTTC	CASNRRGQGYEQYF
TRBV6-5	15	few	TRBJ2-1	TRBD1	TGTGCCAGCAATTCCGGGACAGGCGGTGGAAATGAGCAGTTCTTC	CASNSGTGGGNEQFF
TRBV20-1	17	.	TRBJ2-7	TRBD1	TGCAGTGCTAGAGATTATCGACAGGGAAATAAAGTCTACGAGCAGTACTTC	CSARDYRQGNKVYEQYF
TRBV12-3/TRBV12-4	15	few	TRBJ2-2	.	TGTGCCAGCAGTTTAATACCGACGGACACCGGGGAGCTGTTTTTT	CASSLIPTDTGELFF
TRBV29-1	13	few	TRBJ2-7	TRBD1	TGCAGCGTCGAGACAGGGGTCTCCTACGAGCAGTACTTC	CSVETGVSYEQYF
TRBV5-1	15	.	TRBJ1-5	TRBD1	TGCGCCAGCAGCTTGGGGACAGGGCTGCATCAGCCCCAGCATTTT	CASSLGTGLHQPQHF
TRBV5-1	15	.	TRBJ1-4	.	TGCGCCAGCAGCTTGGAAAGTCAACGGGGTGAAAAACTGTTTTTT	CASSLESQRGEKLFF
TRBV18	13	.	TRBJ2-7	.	TGTGCCAGCTCACCACAGCTTAGCGGCGAGCAGTACTTC	CASSPQLSGEQYF
TRBV2	13	few	TRBJ2-5	.	TGTGCCAGCACCCTTTCAGGGGTGGAGACCCAGTACTTC	CASTLSGVETQYF
TRBV7-8	13	few	TRBJ1-4	.	TGTGCCAGCAGCCCCCTCAGTGGTGAAAAACTGTTTTTT	CASSPLSGEKLFF
TRBV4-1	12	.	TRBJ2-1	.	TGCGCCAGCAGCCAAGAGTCCCATGAGCAGTTCTTC	CASSQESHEQFF
TRBV6-2/TRBV6-3	16	few	TRBJ2-4	.	TGTGCCAGCAACCCAGGGACGGTACTAGCCAAAAACATTCAGTACTTC	CASNPGTVLAKNIQYF
TRBV11-2	13	.	TRBJ2-7	.	TGTGCCAGCGGATCTAAACCTCCTACGACGCAGTACTTC	CASGSKPPTTQYF
TRBV7-9	13	.	TRBJ2-7	.	TGTGCCAGCAGCCGGACAGAGATCTACGAGCAGTACTTC	CASSRTEIYEQYF
TRBV7-9	17	few	TRBJ2-7	.	TGTGCCAGCAGCCATCGCCCACCCCCGGGCCTAGAGTACGAGCAGTACTTC	CASSHRPPPGLEYEQYF
TRBV7-6	12	few	TRBJ2-3	.	TGTGCCTCCGGTTTAGGCACAGATACGCAGTATTTT	CASGLGTDTQYF
TRBV6-5	14	many	TRBJ2-3	.	TGTGCCAGCAGTTACGGAGGAACCACAGATACGCAGTATTTT	CASSYGGTTDTQYF
TRBV6-5	16	few	TRBJ2-1	TRBD2	TGTGCCAGCAGTTCCCGGGCTAGCGGGGAGGACAATGAGCAGTTCTTC	CASSSRASGEDNEQFF
TRBV20-1	15	few	TRBJ1-6	.	TGCAGTGCTAGATTTGGGGGGTCGGTTCTTTCACCCCTCCACTTT	CSARFGGSVLSPLHF
TRBV29-1	12	few	TRBJ2-7	TRBD2	TGCAGCGCTACGAGCGGGGCGTACGAGCAGTACTTC	CSATSGAYEQYF
TRBV5-1	16	few	TRBJ1-1	.	TGCGCCAGCAGCTTGGCGTGGGGGGACTCCAACACTGAAGCTTTCTTT	CASSLAWGDSNTEAFF
TRBV18	15	.	TRBJ2-7	.	TGTGCCAGCTCACCCCTACTGGGGGAGGTGGACGAGCAGTACTTC	CASSPLLGEVDEQYF
TRBV29-1	15	.	TRBJ2-1	.	TGCAGCGTTGACCATATCTTCGGGGGGCCCAATGAGCAGTTCTTC	CSVDHIFGGPNEQFF
TRBV20-1	15	few	TRBJ2-4	.	TGCAGTGCTAGAGGACAGAGTTTAGCCAAAAACATTCAGTACTTC	CSARGQSLAKNIQYF
TRBV7-9	15	few	TRBJ2-1	TRBD1	TGTGCCAGCAGCTCCGGGACAGCTTCCTACAATGAGCAGTTCTTC	CASSSGTASYNEQFF
TRBV5-1	15	.	TRBJ2-2	.	TGCGCCAGCGGACTTGGAGGGTCGGGAATCGGGGAGCTGTTTTTT	CASGLGGSGIGELFF
TRBV27	12	.	TRBJ2-7	TRBD2	TGTGCCAGCGGCTTACTAGCGTCCGAGCAGTACTTC	CASGLLASEQYF
TRBV9	15	.	TRBJ2-7	TRBD1	TGTGCCAGCAGCGAGGGGACAGGGGGCCCCTACGAGCAGTACTTC	CASSEGTGGPYEQYF
TRBV6-5	15	.	TRBJ2-7	.	TGTGCCAGCAGTTACTCGGACGGCAACTCCTACGAGCAGTACTTC	CASSYSDGNSYEQYF
TRBV7-9	15	.	TRBJ2-1	.	TGTGCCAGCAGCTTAGCGAGGTTTCGGGATAATGAGCAGTTCTTC	CASSLARFRDNEQFF
TRBV12-3/TRBV12-4	17	.	TRBJ1-1	TRBD1	TGTGCCAGCAGTCCGTCCCCACAGGGGTATTGGAACACTGAAGCTTTCTTT	CASSPSPQGYWNTEAFF
TRBV12-3/TRBV12-4	15	few	TRBJ1-6	.	TGTGCCACCTGCGGGGAGGGAAAAATAAATTCACCCCTCCACTTT	CATCGEGKINSPLHF
TRBV29-1	13	many	TRBJ1-1	TRBD1	TGCAGCGTCCTCAGGGGGGGAAACACTGAAGCTTTCTTT	CSVLRGGNTEAFF
TRBV11-2	15	.	TRBJ2-5	.	TGTGCCAGCAGCCAGGGTGGAAGGGGGACGGAGACCCAGTACTTC	CASSQGGRGTETQYF
TRBV5-1	13	few	TRBJ2-7	.	TGCGCCAGCACTGTGCAGGGGGGCTACGAGCAGTACTTC	CASTVQGGYEQYF
TRBV6-5	15	few	TRBJ1-5	.	TGTGCCAGCAGTTACTCTGGTAGGGTTGGACAGCCCCAGCATTTT	CASSYSGRVGQPQHF
TRBV20-1	16	few	TRBJ1-5	.	TGCAGTGCTACAGCTGAGGGGGTTTATAGCAATCAGCCCCAGCATTTT	CSATAEGVYSNQPQHF
TRBV7-9	17	few	TRBJ2-3	.	TGTGCCAGCAGCTTTGACAGGCAAGGGTATTTCACAGATACGCAGTATTTT	CASSFDRQGYFTDTQYF